This T cell receptor (beta chain) was observed in a study of read filtering for tumor transcriptome and immune sequencing. Broader study findings: IR-seq and RNA-seq agreed better without single-read clonotypes. Sorted CD138-negative bone marrow cells were not purified T cells.

This clonotype was seen repeatedly, ten times or more. Its target is unknown. The library was built from 400 ng RNA with molecular barcoded adaptors for alpha/delta and beta/gamma chains. TCRdb passed the reads through MiXCR, listing each CDR3 protein once. Of 35,000 to 50,000 distinct CDR3 sequences listed, about 20% are singletons. The sequencing sample was made of a population of CD138-negative cells sorted from bone marrow. This receptor was obtained from a donor over 35 with multiple myeloma.

Here the CDR3 reads CSVRDRGTYEQYF. CDR3 nucleotide sequence: TGCAGCGTTCGGGACAGGGGGACCTACGAGCAGTACTTC. The rearrangement uses TRBV29-1 and TRBJ2-7; 11 nucleotides align to TRBD1. This CDR3 region has 13 residues. The trim removed 5 bases at V and 2 bases at J, leaving 2 bases unmatched. Germline CDR1 is SQVTM and CDR2 is ANQGSEA.